What follows describes a single T cell receptor (delta chain). No antigen is known for it. This sample was taken from a study of human gamma delta and Vdelta1 T cells. TCRdb re-called the PCR reads with CATT. The table includes about 6,400 delta-chain clones, 40% to 50% detected once. General study results and limits: Acute myeloid leukemia was reportedly broadly targeted by polyclonal Delta One T cells.

With 9 bases clipped from V and 0 bases from J, the junction kept 10 bases outside the gene matches. The CDR3 extends over 15 amino acids. Germline V gives CDR1 TSWWSYY, CDR2 QGS. This TCR came from a human donor in good health. The gene calls are TRDV1 and TRDJ4, with 10 positions matching TRDD3. The specimen sequenced was Vdelta1 gamma-delta T cells from blood grown in culture (DOT cells). The CDR3 nucleotides read TGTGCTCTGCCCTGGGGGATAGGGGATGCCAGACCCCTGATCTTT. Encoded protein: CALPWGIGDARPLIF.